The 8 T cell receptor beta chains below all came from one sample that was sequenced in a study of identifying expanded T cells in peripheral blood. Sequencing was performed with immunoSEQ multiplex PCR; in TCRdb, only in-frame clones are kept and a portion is missing. In the table there are about 89,000 clones, roughly 88% of which are singletons. The specimen was blood. The receptors come from a person aged 18 to 75 in good health.

This sequence joins TRBV29-1 and TRBJ1-6; 7 nucleotides line up with TRBD1. Germline trimming cut 2 bases from V and 7 bases from J; bases unmatched to any gene: 2. The CDR3 is made up of 13 amino acids. CDR1 is SQVTM, CDR2 ANQGSEA, per germline. The CDR3 loop reads CSVEKGGNSPLHF. CDR3 nucleotide sequence: TGCAGCGTTGAAAAAGGGGGCAATTCACCCCTCCACTTT.

The chain uses TRBV2 and TRBJ2-5; D not certain. The ends were cut back, 3 bases at V and 3 bases at J, with 5 bases in the middle. This CDR3 comprises 12 residues. Germline V gene data show CDR1 as SNHLY and CDR2 as FYNNEI. The CDR3 is CASSDSKETQYF. In DNA form, the CDR3 reads TGTGCCAGCAGTGACAGTAAAGAGACCCAGTACTTC.

The V and J genes are TRBV21-1 and TRBJ2-5; TRBD2 is the table's D call and was not checked against the DNA. TRBV21-1 is a listed pseudogene. The CDR3 has 15 residues. The CDR3 DNA follows: TGTGCCAGCAGCACTGGAGCGGGGCACCAAGAGACCCAGTACTTC. Translated: CASSTGAGHQETQYF.

The rearrangement links TRBV4-2 to TRBJ1-6; no clear D gene. V shed 3 bases and J shed 9 bases, with 15 bases lying between them. The CDR3 length is 15 residues. Germline CDR1 reads LGHNA; CDR2 reads YNFKEQ. The CDR3 is CASSQVTGDTSPLHF. CDR3 nucleotide sequence: TGTGCCAGCAGCCAGGTGACTGGGGATACTTCACCCCTCCACTTT.

The V and J genes are TRBV4-2 and TRBJ2-1; TRBD2 matches at 8 bases. Germline V lookup: CDR1 LGHNA, CDR2 YNFKEQ. The V gene end was trimmed by 2 bases and the J gene end by 7 bases; junction bases not matched to a gene: 10. This CDR3 has 16 amino acids. The CDR3 spells CASSQSAEREWNEQFF. CDR3 nucleotide sequence: TGTGCCAGCAGCCAATCGGCCGAGCGGGAGTGGAATGAGCAGTTCTTC.

J is TRBJ1-1 and V is TRBV5-4, with no clear D. This CDR3 is built from 14 residues. Trimming removed 4 bases from V and 5 bases from J, with 15 bases in between. Germline CDR1 is SGHNT and CDR2 is YYREEE (reference sequence). CDR3 nucleotide sequence: TGTGCCAGCAGCGATCCTTCTTCGGGGACTGAAGCTTTCTTT. Its translation: CASSDPSSGTEAFF.

The rearrangement joins TRBV6-5 to TRBJ1-5, with D perhaps TRBD1 (6 bases). Germline CDR1 is MNHEY and CDR2 is SVGAGI. V lost 6 bases to trimming and J lost 4 bases, with 13 bases between them. The CDR3 totals 14 residues. The CDR3 here is CASRGGTLNQPQHF. CDR3 bases: TGTGCCAGCAGAGGGGGGACTTTAAATCAGCCCCAGCATTTT.

The chain is built from TRBV19 and TRBJ1-2; tentative D call: TRBD1 (5 bases). The CDR3 sequence is 13 residues long. Between the trimmed V and J ends, which lost 4 bases and 2 bases, there was a span of 8 bases. Germline CDR1 is LNHDA and CDR2 is SQIVND (reference sequence). The CDR3 nucleotides are TGTGCCAGTAGTACCGCAGGGAACTATGGCTACACCTTC. It encodes CASSTAGNYGYTF.